This T cell receptor beta chain was found in a study of cytomegalovirus exposure and HLA in healthy donors. Study-level points and caveats: The authors reported that TCR beta sequences could predict HLA-A and HLA-B alleles. These predictions were accurate for most subjects in the first cohort. Using the classifier, cytomegalovirus status was reportedly diagnosed with high specificity and sensitivity.

PCR was performed using 60 Vbeta and 13 Jbeta primers. In the original processing: Later, an analysis found about 80 million unique TCR beta chains, and 8.5 million to 14 million of these were shared. Sequencing used immunoSEQ multiplex PCR; TCRdb keeps in-frame clones, though not all of them. The V and J calls and clone size come from that table; D and trimming were worked out from the DNA. The data show roughly 290,000 clones, about 90% seen once. As regards this clone: Its antigen is not known.

The CDR3 is made up of 14 amino acids. Germline CDR1 is SQVTM and CDR2 is ANQGSEA. V lost 3 bases and J lost 2, with 13 bases in between. The source material was PBMCs. The V call is TRBV29-1, the J call TRBJ1-2, with D tentatively TRBD1 (5 bases). The clonotype was recovered from a woman under 30 in good health and CMV-seronegative. CDR3 residues: CSVDTDGGNYGYTF. CDR3 DNA: TGCAGCGTTGATACAGATGGGGGGAACTATGGCTACACCTTC.